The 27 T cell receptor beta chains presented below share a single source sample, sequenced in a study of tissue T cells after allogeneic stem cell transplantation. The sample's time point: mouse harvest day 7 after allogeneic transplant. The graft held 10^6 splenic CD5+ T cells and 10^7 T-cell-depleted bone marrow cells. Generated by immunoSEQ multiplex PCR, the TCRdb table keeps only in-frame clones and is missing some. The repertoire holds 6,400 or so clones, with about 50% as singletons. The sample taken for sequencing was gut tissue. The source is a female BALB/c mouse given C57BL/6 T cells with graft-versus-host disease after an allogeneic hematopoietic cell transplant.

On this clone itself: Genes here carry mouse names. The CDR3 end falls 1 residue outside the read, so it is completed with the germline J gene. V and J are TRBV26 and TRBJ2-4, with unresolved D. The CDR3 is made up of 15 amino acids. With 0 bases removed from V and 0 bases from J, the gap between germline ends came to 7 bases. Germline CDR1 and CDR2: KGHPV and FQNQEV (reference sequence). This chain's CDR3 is CASSLSSGSQNTLYF. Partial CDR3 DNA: TGTGCCAGCAGTCTGTCGTCGGGGAGTCAAAACACCTTGTAC.

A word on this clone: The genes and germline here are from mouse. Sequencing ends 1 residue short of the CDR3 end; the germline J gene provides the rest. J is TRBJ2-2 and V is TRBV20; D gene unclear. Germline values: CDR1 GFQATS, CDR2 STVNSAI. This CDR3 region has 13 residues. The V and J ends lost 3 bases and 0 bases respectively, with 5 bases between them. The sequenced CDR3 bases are TGTGGTGCTAGACACCCAAACACCGGGCAGCTCTAC. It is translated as CGARHPNTGQLY. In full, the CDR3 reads CGARHPNTGQLYF.

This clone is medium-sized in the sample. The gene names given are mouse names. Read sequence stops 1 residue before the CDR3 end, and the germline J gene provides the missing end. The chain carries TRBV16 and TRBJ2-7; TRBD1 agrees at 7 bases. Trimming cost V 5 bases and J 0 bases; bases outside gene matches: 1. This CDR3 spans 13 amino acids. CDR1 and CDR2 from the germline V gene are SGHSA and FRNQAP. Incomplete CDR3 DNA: TGTGCAAGCAGCACAGGGGTCTCCTATGAACAGTAC. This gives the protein CASSTGVSYEQY. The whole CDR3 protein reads CASSTGVSYEQYF. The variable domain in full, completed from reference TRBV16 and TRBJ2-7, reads NAGVIQTPRHKVTGKGQEATLWCEPISGHSAVFWYRQTIVQGLEFLTYFRNQAPIDDSGMPKERFSAQMPNQSHSTLKIQSTQPQDSAVYLCASSTGVSYEQYFGPGTRLTVL.

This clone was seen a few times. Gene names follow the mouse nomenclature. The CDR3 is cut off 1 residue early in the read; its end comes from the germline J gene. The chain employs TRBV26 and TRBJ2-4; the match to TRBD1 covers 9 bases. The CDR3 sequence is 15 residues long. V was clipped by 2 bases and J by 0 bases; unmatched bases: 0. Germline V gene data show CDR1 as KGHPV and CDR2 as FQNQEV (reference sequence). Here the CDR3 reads CASSLDRGSQNTLYF. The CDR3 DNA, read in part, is TGTGCCAGCAGTCTGGACAGGGGGAGTCAAAACACCTTGTAC.

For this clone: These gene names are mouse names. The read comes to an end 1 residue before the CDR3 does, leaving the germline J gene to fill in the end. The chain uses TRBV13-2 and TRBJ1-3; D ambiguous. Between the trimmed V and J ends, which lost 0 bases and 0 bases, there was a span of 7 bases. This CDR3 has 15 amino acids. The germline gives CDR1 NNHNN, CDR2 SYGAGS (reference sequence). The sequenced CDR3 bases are TGTGCCAGCGGTGATGCACACCATTCTGGAAATACGCTCTAT. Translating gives CASGDAHHSGNTLY. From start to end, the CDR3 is CASGDAHHSGNTLYF.

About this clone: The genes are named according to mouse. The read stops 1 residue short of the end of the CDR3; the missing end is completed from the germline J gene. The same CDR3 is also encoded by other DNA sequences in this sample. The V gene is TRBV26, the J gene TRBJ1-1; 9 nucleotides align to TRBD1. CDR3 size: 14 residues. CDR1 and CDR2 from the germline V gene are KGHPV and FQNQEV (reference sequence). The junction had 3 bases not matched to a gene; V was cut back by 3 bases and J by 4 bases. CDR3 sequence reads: CASSLRQGGTEVFF. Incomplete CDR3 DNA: TGTGCCAGCAGTCTACGACAGGGGGGCACAGAAGTCTTC. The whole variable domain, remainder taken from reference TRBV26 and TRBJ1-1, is NSKVIQTPRYLVKGQGQKAKMRCIPEKGHPVVFWYQQNKNNEFKFLINFQNQEVLQQIDMTEKRFSAECPSNSPCSLEIQSSEAGDSALYLCASSLRQGGTEVFFGKGTRLTVV.

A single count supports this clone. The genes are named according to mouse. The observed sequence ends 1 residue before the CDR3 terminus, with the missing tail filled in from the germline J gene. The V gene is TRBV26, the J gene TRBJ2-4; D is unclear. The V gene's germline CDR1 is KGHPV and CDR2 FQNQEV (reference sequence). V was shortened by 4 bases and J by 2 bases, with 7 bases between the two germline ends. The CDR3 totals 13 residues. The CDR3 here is CASSPLYQNTLYF. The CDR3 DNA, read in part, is TGTGCCAGCAGTCCCCTGTATCAAAACACCTTGTAC.

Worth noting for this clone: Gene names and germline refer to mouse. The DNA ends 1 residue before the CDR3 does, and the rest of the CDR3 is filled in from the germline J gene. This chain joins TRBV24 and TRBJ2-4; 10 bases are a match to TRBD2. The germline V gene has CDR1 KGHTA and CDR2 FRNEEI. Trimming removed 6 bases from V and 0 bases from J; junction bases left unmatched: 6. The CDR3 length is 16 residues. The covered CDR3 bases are TGTGCCAGCAGCCCCTGGACTGGGGGTAGTCAAAACACCTTGTAC. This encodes CASSPWTGGSQNTLY. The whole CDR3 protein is CASSPWTGGSQNTLYF.

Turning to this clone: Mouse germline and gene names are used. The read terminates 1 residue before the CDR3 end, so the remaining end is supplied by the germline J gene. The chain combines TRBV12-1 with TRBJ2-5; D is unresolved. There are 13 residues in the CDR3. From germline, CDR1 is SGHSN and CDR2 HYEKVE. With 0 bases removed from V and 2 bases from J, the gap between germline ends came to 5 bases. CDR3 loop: CASSLDIQDTQYF. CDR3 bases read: TGTGCCAGCTCTCTCGACATCCAAGACACCCAGTAC.

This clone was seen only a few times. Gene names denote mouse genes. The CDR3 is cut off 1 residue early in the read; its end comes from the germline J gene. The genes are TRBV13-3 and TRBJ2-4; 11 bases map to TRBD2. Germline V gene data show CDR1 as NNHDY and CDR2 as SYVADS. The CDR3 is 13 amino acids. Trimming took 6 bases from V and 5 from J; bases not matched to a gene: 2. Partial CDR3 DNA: TGTGCCAGCACCGACTGGGGGGGAAACACCTTGTAC. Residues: CASTDWGGNTLY. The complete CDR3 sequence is CASTDWGGNTLYF.

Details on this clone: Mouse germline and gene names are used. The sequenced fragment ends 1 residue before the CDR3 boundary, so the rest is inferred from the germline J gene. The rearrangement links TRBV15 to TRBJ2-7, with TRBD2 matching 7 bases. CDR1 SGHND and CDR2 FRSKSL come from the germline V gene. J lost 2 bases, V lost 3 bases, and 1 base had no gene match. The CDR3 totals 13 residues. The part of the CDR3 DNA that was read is TGTGCCAGCAGTTTCCTGGGGGCCTATGAACAGTAC. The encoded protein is CASSFLGAYEQY. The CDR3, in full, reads CASSFLGAYEQYF.

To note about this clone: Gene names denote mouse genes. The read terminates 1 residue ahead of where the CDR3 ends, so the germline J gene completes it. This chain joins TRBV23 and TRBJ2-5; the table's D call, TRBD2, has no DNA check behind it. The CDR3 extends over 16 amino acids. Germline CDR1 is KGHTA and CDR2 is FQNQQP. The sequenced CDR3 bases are TGCTCCAGCAGTCAAAGCTGGGGGGGCGCGAGAGACACCCAGTAC. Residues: CSSSQSWGGARDTQY. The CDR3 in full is CSSSQSWGGARDTQYF.

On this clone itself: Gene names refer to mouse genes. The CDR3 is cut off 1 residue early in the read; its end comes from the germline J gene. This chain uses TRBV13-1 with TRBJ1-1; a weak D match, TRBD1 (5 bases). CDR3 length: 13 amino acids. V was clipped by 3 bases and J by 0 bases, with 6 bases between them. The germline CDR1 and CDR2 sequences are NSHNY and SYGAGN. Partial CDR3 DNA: TGTGCCAGCAGTGGGACAACAAACACAGAAGTCTTC. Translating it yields CASSGTTNTEVF. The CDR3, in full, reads CASSGTTNTEVFF.

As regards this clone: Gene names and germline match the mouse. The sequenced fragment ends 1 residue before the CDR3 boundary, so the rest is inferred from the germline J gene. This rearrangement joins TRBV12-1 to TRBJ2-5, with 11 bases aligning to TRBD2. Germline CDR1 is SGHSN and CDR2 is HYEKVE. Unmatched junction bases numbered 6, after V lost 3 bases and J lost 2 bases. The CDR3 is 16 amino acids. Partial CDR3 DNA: TGTGCCAGCTCTGCCGGACTGGGGGGCGGCCAAGACACCCAGTAC. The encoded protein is CASSAGLGGGQDTQY. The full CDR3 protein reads CASSAGLGGGQDTQYF.

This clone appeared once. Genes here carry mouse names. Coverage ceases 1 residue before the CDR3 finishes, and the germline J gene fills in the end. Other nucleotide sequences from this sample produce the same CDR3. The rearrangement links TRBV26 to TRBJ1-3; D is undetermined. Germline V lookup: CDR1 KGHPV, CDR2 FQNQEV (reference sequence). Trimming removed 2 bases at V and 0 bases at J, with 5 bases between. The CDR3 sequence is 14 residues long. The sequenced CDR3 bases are TGTGCCAGCAGTCTGGGCAATTCTGGAAATACGCTCTAT. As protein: CASSLGNSGNTLY. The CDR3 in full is CASSLGNSGNTLYF.

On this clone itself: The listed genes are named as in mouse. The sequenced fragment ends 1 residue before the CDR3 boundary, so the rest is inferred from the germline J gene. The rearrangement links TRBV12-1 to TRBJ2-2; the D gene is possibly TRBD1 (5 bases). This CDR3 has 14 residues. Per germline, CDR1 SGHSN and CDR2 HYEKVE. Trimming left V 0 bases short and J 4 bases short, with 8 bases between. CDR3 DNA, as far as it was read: TGTGCCAGCTCTCTCGCAGGGAGCACCGGGCAGCTCTAC. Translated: CASSLAGSTGQLY. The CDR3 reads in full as CASSLAGSTGQLYF. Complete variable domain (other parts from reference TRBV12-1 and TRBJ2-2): DSGVVQSPRHIIKEKGGRSVLTCIPISGHSNVVWYQQTLGKELKFLIQHYEKVERDKGFLPSRFSVQQFDDYHSEMNMSALELEDSAMYFCASSLAGSTGQLYFGEGSKLTVL.

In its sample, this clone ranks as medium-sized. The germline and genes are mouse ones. The CDR3 region is CSSSQGQTSAETLYF. The sequenced part of the CDR3 DNA is TGCTCCAGCAGTCAAGGACAGACTAGTGCAGAAACGCTGTAT. This chain connects TRBV23 to TRBJ2-3; the D call in the table, TRBD1, was not verified against the DNA. The read terminates 1 residue ahead of where the CDR3 ends, so the germline J gene completes it. The CDR3 is made up of 15 amino acids. CDR1 and CDR2 from the germline V gene are KGHTA and FQNQQP.

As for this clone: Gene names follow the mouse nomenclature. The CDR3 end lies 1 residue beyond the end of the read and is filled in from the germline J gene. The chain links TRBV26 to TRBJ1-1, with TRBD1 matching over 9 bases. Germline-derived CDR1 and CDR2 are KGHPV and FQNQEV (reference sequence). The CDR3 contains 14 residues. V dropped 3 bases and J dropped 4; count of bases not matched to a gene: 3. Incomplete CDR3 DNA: TGTGCCAGCAGTCTCGGACAGGGGAGCACAGAAGTCTTC. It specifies CASSLGQGSTEVF. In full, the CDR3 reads CASSLGQGSTEVFF.

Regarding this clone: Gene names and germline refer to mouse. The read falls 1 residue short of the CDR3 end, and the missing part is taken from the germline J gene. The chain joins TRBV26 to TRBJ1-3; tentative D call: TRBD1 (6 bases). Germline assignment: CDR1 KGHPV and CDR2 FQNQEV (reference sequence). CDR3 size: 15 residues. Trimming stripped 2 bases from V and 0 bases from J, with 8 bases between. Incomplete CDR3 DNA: TGTGCCAGCAGTCTGCAGGGGTCTTCTGGAAATACGCTCTAT. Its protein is CASSLQGSSGNTLY. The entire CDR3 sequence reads CASSLQGSSGNTLYF.

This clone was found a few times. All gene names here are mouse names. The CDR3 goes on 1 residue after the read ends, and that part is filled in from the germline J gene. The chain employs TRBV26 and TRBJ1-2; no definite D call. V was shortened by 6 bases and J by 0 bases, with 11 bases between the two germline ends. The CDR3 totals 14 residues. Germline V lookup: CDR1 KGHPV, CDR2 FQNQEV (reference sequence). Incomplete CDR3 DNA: TGTGCCAGCAGCCTCCGGCCTACAAACTCCGACTACACC. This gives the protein CASSLRPTNSDYT. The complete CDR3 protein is CASSLRPTNSDYTF.

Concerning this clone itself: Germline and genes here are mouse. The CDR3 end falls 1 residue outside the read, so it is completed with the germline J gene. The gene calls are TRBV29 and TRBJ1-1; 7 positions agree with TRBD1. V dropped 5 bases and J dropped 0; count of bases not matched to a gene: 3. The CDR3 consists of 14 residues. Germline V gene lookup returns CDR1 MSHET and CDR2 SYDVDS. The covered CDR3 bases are TGTGCTAGCAGTACCGGGACAGCAAACACAGAAGTCTTC. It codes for CASSTGTANTEVF. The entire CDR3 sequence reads CASSTGTANTEVFF. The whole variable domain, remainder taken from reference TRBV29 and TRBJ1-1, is DMKVTQMPRYLIKRMGENVLLECGQDMSHETMYWYRQDPGLGLQLIYISYDVDSNSEGDIPKGYRVSRKKREHFSLILDSAKTNQTSVYFCASSTGTANTEVFFGKGTRLTVV.

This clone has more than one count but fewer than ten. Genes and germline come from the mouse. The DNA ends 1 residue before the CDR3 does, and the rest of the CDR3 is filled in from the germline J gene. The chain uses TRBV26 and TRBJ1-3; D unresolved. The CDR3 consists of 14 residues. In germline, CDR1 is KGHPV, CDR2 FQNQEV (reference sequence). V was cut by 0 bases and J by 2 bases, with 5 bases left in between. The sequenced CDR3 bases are TGTGCCAGCAGTCTGTCAGGGACTGGAAATACGCTCTAT. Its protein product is CASSLSGTGNTLY. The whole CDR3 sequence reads CASSLSGTGNTLYF.

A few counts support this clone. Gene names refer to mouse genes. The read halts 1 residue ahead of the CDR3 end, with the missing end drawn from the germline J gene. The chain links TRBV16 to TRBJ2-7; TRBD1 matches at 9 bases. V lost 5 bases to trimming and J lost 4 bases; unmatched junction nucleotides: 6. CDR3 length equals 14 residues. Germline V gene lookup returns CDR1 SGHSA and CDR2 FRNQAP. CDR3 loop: CASSLTGGAYEQYF. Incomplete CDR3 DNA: TGTGCAAGCAGCCTTACAGGGGGCGCATATGAACAGTAC.

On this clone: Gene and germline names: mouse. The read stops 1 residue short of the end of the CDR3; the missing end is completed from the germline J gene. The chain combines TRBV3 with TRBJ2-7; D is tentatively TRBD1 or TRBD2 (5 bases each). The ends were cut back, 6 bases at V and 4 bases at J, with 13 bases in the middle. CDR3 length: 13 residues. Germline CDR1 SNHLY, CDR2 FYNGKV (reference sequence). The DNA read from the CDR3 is TGTGCCAGCAGGAGAGGTGGGGCTTATGAACAGTAC. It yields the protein CASRRGGAYEQY. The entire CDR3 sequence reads CASRRGGAYEQYF.

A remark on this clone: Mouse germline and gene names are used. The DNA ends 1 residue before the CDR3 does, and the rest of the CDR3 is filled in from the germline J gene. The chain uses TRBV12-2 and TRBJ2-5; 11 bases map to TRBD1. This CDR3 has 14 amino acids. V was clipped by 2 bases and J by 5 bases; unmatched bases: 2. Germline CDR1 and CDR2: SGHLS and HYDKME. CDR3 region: CASSPGTGGDTQYF. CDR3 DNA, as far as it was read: TGTGCCAGCTCTCCCGGGACAGGGGGAGACACCCAGTAC.

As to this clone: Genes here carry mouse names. The DNA read from the CDR3 is TGTGCCAGCAGTCAACAGTTTAACCAAGACACCCAGTAC. Protein product: CASSQQFNQDTQY. The CDR3 as a whole reads CASSQQFNQDTQYF. The J gene is TRBJ2-5, the V gene TRBV26, with D unclear. The DNA ends 1 residue before the CDR3 does, and the rest of the CDR3 is filled in from the germline J gene. The V end lost 4 bases, the J end lost 0 bases, and 8 bases lay between the germline ends. Germline V gene lookup returns CDR1 KGHPV and CDR2 FQNQEV (reference sequence). The CDR3 has 14 residues.

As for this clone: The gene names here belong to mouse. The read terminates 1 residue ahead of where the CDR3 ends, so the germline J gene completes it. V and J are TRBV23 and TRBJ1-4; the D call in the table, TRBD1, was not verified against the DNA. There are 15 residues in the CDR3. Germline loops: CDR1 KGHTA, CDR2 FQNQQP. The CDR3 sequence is CSSSLGQGANERLFF. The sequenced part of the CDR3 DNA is TGCTCCAGCAGTCTCGGACAGGGGGCCAACGAAAGATTATTT. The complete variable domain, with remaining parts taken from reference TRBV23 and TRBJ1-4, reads DAAVTQKPRYLIKMKGQEAEMKCIPEKGHTAVFWYQQKQSKELKFLIYFQNQQPLDQIDMVKERFSAVCPSSSLCSLGIRTCEAEDSALYLCSSSLGQGANERLFFGHGTKLSVL.